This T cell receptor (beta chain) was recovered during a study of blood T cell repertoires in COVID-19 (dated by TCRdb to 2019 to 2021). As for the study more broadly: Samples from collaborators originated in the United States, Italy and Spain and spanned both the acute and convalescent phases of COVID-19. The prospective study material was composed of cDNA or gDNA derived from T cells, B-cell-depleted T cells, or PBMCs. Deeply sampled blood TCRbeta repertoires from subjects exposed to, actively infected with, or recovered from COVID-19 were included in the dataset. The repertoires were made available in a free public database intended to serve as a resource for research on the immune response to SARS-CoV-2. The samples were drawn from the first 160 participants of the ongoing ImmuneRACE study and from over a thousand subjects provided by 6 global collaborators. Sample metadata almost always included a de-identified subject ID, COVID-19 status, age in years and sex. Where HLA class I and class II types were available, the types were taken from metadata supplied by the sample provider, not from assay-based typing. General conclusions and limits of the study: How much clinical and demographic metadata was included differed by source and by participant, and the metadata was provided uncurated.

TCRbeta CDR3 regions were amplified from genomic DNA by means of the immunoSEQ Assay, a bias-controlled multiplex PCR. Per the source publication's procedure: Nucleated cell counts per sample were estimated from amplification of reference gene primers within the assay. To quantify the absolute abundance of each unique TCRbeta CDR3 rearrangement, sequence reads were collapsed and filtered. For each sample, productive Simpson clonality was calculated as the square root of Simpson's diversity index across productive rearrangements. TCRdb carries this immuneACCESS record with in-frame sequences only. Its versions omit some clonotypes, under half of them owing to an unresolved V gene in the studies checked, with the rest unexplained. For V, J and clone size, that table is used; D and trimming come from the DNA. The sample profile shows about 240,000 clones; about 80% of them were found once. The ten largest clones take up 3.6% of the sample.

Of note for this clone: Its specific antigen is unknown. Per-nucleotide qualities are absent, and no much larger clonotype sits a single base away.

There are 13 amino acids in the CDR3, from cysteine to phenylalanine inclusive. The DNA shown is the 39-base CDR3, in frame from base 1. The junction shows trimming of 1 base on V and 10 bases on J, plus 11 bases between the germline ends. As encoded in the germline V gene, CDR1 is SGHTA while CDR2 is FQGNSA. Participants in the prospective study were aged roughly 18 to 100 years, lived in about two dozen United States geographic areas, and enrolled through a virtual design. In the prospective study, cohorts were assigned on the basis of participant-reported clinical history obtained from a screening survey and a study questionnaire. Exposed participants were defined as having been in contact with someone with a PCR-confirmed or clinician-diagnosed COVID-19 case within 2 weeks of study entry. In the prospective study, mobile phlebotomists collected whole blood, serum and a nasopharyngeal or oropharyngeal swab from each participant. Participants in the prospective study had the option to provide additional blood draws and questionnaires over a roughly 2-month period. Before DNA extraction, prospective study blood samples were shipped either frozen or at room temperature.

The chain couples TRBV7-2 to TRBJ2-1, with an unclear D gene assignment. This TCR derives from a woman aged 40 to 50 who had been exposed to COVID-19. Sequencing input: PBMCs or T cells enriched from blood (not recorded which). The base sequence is TGTGCCAGCAGCTTAGTGGCAGGCCAGGAGCAGTTCTTC. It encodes CASSLVAGQEQFF.